This T cell receptor beta chain originates from a study of T cell repertoires in cytomegalovirus infection. Study details: Signatures in public TCR beta sequences pointed to both CMV infection and matching HLA type.

TCRdb re-called the reads through MiXCR, storing one row per CDR3 protein. This sample has around 740,000 distinct CDR3 sequences, with roughly a third found just once. About this clonotype: Its target is unknown. With a much larger clone just one base away, this may be a read error.

Study conclusions and caveats: The study identified carriers of CMV plus the relevant HLA from cumulative public TCR beta family frequency. The response measured ex vivo was dominated by TCR beta clonotypes (HLA-C-restricted and CMV-specific).

The CDR3 runs to 15 residues. Germline V CDR1 and CDR2: SGHTA, FQGNSA. The specimen was PBMCs. The TCR originated in a human donor in good health (CMV status not recorded). Some clones in this sample may be carry-over from other donors' samples. This rearrangement joins TRBV7-2 to TRBJ2-3, with 9 nucleotides matching TRBD2. CDR3 sequence reads: CASSFKTSGTDRQYF. DNA for the CDR3: TGTGCCAGCAGCTTTAAGACTAGCGGCACAGATAGGCAGTATTTT.